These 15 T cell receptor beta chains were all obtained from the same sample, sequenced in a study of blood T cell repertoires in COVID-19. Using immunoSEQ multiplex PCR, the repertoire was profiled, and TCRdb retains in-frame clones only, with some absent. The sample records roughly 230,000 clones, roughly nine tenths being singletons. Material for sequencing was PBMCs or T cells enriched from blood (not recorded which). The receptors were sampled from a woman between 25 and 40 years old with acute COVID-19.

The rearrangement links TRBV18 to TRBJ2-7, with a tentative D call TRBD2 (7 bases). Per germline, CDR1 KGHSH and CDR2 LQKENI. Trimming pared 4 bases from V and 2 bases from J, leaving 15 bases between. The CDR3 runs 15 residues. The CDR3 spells CASSLPRGAPYEQYF. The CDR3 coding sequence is TGTGCCAGCTCACTTCCCCGGGGGGCCCCCTACGAGCAGTACTTC.

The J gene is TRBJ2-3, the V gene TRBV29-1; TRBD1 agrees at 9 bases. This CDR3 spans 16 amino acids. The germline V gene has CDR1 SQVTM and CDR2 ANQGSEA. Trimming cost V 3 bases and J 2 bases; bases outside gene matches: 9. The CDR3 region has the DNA TGCAGCGTTGACGGCGGGGACAGGGCGATCACAGATACGCAGTATTTT. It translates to CSVDGGDRAITDTQYF.

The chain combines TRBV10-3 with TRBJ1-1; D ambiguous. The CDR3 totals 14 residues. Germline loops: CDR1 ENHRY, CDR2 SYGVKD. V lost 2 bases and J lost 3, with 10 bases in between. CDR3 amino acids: CAISEVAGDTEAFF. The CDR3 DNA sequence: TGTGCCATCAGTGAGGTGGCAGGCGACACTGAAGCTTTCTTT.

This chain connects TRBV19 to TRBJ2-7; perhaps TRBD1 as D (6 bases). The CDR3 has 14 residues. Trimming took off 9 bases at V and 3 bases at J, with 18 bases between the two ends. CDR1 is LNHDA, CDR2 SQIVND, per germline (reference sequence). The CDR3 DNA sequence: TGTGCCAGCCGCCCCGACAGGAACTTCTACGAGCAGTACTTC. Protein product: CASRPDRNFYEQYF.

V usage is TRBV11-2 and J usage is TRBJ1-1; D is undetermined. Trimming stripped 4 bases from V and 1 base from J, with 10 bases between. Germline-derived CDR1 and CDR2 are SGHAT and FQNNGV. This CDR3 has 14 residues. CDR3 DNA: TGTGCCAGCAGCTCAAGAGGCGGGAACACTGAAGCTTTCTTT. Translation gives CASSSRGGNTEAFF.

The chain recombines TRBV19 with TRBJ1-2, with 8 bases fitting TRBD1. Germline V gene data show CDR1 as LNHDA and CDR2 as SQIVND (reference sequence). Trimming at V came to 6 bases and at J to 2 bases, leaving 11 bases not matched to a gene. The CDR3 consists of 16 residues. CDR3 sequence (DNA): TGTGCCAGTAGCTACGCCTGGGGACAGGCCAACTATGGCTACACCTTC. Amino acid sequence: CASSYAWGQANYGYTF.

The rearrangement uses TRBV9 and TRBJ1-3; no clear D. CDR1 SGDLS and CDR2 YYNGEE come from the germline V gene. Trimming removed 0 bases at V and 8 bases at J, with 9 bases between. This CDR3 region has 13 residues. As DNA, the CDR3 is TGTGCCAGCAGCGTAGGGGGAGGAGACACCATATATTTT. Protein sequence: CASSVGGGDTIYF. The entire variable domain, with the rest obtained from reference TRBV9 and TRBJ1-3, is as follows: DSGVTQTPKHLITATGQRVTLRCSPRSGDLSVYWYQQSLDQGLQFLIQYYNGEERAKGNILERFSAQQFPDLHSELNLSSLELGDSALYFCASSVGGGDTIYFGEGSWLTVV.

The CDR3 coding sequence is TGTGCCAGTAGTCCGTCTAGCGGGGCCCAAGAGACCCAGTACTTC. It codes for CASSPSSGAQETQYF. The J gene is TRBJ2-5, the V gene TRBV19; 9 positions match TRBD2. Germline CDR1 LNHDA, CDR2 SQIVND (reference sequence). V dropped 5 bases and J dropped 1; count of bases not matched to a gene: 5. This CDR3 contains 15 residues.

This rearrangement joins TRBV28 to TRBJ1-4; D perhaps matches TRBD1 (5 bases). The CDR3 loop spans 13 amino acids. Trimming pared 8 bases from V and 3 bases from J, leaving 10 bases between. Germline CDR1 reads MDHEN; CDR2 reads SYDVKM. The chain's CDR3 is CASHDRPNEKLFF. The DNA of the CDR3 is TGTGCCAGCCATGACAGACCTAATGAAAAACTGTTTTTT.

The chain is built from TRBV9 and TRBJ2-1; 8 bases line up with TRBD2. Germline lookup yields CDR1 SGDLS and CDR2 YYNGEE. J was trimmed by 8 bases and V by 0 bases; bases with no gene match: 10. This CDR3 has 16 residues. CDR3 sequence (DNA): TGTGCCAGCAGCGTAGAGGACGGGGGGGCCTCTGATGAGCAGTTCTTC. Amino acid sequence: CASSVEDGGASDEQFF.

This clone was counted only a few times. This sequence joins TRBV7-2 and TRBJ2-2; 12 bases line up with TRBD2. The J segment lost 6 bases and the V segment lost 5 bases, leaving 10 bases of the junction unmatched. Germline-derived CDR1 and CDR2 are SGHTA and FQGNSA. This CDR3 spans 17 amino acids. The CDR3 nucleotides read TGTGCCAGCAGCGCGCCTAGCGGGGGGGCGGTAGCCGGGGAGCTGTTTTTT. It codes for CASSAPSGGAVAGELFF.

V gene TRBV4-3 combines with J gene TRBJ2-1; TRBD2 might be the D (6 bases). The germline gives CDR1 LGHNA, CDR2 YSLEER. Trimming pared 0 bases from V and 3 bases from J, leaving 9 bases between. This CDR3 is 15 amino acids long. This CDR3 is CASSQEWRGYNEQFF. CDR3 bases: TGCGCCAGCAGCCAAGAGTGGCGGGGCTACAATGAGCAGTTCTTC.

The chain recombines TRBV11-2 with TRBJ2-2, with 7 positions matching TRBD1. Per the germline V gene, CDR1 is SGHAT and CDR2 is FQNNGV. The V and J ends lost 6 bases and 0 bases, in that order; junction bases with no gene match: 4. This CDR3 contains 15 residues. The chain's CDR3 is CASRTGAANTGELFF. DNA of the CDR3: TGTGCCAGCAGAACAGGGGCGGCGAACACCGGGGAGCTGTTTTTT.

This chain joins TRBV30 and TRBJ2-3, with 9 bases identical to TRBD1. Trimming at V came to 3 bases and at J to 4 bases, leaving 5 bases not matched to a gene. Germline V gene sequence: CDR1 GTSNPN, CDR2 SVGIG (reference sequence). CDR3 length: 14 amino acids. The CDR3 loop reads CAWSPTGGADTQYF. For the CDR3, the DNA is TGTGCCTGGAGCCCGACAGGGGGAGCAGATACGCAGTATTTT.

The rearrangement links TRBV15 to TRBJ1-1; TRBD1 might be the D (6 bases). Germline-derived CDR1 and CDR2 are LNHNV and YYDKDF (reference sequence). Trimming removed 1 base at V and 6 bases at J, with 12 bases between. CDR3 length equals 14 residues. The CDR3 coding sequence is TGTGCCACCAGCAGAGTGAGGGGGGGGGCTGAAGCTTTCTTT. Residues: CATSRVRGGAEAFF.